The clone carrying this T cell receptor beta chain was observed a few times. Its antigen is not known. The data derive from a study of blood T cells in healthy people across ages. Notes on the study in general: Researchers deemed the diversity estimates from one million T cells underestimates.

Together with a sample-barcoded 5' primer, a J-beta primer mix was included in a second PCR lasting 7 to 11 cycles. Using its own MiXCR run on the 5' RACE reads, TCRdb lists one record per CDR3 protein. The profile covers just under 750,000 distinct CDR3 sequences, with about a fifth appearing a single time and roughly 22% taken by the ten largest. This CDR3 is 16 amino acids long. CDR1 SGHKS and CDR2 YYEKEE come from the germline V gene (reference sequence). J gave up 8 bases and V 0 bases, and 8 bases lay outside the gene matches. The chain couples TRBV5-5 to TRBJ1-4; 9 nucleotides match TRBD1. The source material was blood. This receptor was taken from a man between 65 and 85 years old in good health. CDR3 loop: CASSLAGRDRAEKLFF. The CDR3 DNA reads TGTGCCAGCAGCTTGGCGGGGCGGGACAGGGCCGAAAAACTGTTTTTT.